In this sample, the clone carrying this T cell receptor (beta chain) turned up many times. These data originate in a study of T-cell reconstitution after alpha-beta-depleted transplantation in children. A TCRbeta library incorporating unique molecular identifiers was prepared. Each CDR3 protein gets one entry after TCRdb re-called the PCR reads with MiXCR. The profile shows nearly 350,000 distinct CDR3 sequences, roughly 15% of them singletons. The sequences come from PBMCs, mostly from graft donor cells, collected 360 days after TCRalphabeta/CD19-depleted stem cell transplant. This receptor was identified in a male patient under 10 years old who had a stem cell transplant for acute lymphoblastic leukemia, so the T cells may come from the graft donor.

DNA of the CDR3: TGTGCCAGCAGCCAAGTGGGGGTGGCGGATACGCAGTATTTT. Protein: CASSQVGVADTQYF. The chain recombines TRBV4-2 with TRBJ2-3, with D perhaps matching TRBD1 or TRBD2 (5 bases each). Trimming shortened V by 1 base and J by 6 bases, and 11 bases separated the two germline ends. This CDR3 has 14 amino acids. Per the germline V gene, CDR1 is LGHNA and CDR2 is YNFKEQ.